Listed below are T cell receptor beta chains from one sample, sequenced in a study of blood T cell repertoires in COVID-19. Some clones are missing from TCRdb's copy, which holds only in-frame ones; the method was immunoSEQ multiplex PCR. The sample contains tens of thousands of clones, 82% of which appear only once. The sample comprised peripheral blood. The receptors originated from a woman in her sixties with acute or convalescent COVID-19. Each CDR3 is given with its conserved first and last residue. D genes are given only for firm matches. Clone size appears in some rows only: once, few, many, or a class for an expanded clone.

len | d_gene | j_gene | v_gene | abundance | CDR3nt | CDR3aa
15 | TRBD2 | TRBJ2-4 | TRBV27 | once | TGTGCCAGCAGTTTAAGGCTAGCGGGACATAACATTCAGTACTTC | CASSLRLAGHNIQYF
14 | TRBD1 | TRBJ1-4 | TRBV2 | . | TGTGCCAGTCTCCGGGACAGCCCTAATGAAAAACTGTTTTTT | CASLRDSPNEKLFF
14 | . | TRBJ2-5 | TRBV25-1 | . | TGTGCCAGCAGTGAATCCGTCCCTCGAGAGACCCAGTACTTC | CASSESVPRETQYF
13 | . | TRBJ1-3 | TRBV2 | . | TGTGCCAGCCAGGTAAAACCTGGAAACACCATATATTTT | CASQVKPGNTIYF
15 | TRBD1 | TRBJ2-5 | TRBV11-3 | . | TGTGCCAGCAGTCCTGACAGGGGGCCGGGGGAGACCCAGTACTTC | CASSPDRGPGETQYF
17 | . | TRBJ2-6 | TRBV7-3 | . | TGTGCCAGCAGCCTACGGGCGGGGGCGGCTGGGGCCAACGTCCTGACTTTC | CASSLRAGAAGANVLTF
14 | . | TRBJ1-3 | TRBV2 | once | TGTGCCAGCAGTGAAGCGTCTACTGGAAACACCATATATTTT | CASSEASTGNTIYF
12 | . | TRBJ1-2 | TRBV30 | . | TGTGCCTGGAATGCAGCTAACTATGGCTACACCTTC | CAWNAANYGYTF
15 | TRBD1 | TRBJ1-2 | TRBV15 | once | TGTGCCACCAGCGCGCGGGACAGCCTGAGGTATGGCTACACCTTC | CATSARDSLRYGYTF
14 | TRBD1 | TRBJ2-7 | TRBV10-3 | . | TGTGCCATCAGTCCCGGACAGGTCGGCTACGAGCAGTACTTC | CAISPGQVGYEQYF
12 | . | TRBJ1-1 | TRBV3-1/TRBV3-2 | . | TGTGCCAGCCGCAAAGCAGGCACTGAAGCTTTCTTT | CASRKAGTEAFF
14 | . | TRBJ1-2 | TRBV3-1/TRBV3-2 | once | TGTGCCAGCAGCCCAGGGCGGAGTGACTATGGCTACACCTTC | CASSPGRSDYGYTF
17 | TRBD2 | TRBJ2-2 | TRBV24-1 | . | TGTGCCACCAGTGATTTGTATGGCGGGGGTAACACCGGGGAGCTGTTTTTT | CATSDLYGGGNTGELFF
14 | . | TRBJ1-1 | TRBV28 | . | TGTGCCAGCAGTTTAGGGGGGGCGCGCACTGAAGCTTTCTTT | CASSLGGARTEAFF
14 | TRBD1 | TRBJ1-4 | TRBV5-1 | . | TGCGCCAGCACCCCAGGGACAGTCTGGGGAAAACTGTTTTTT | CASTPGTVWGKLFF
15 | . | TRBJ1-1 | TRBV5-1 | . | TGCGCCAGCAGCTGGGGGGACGGCTGGAACACTGAAGCTTTCTTT | CASSWGDGWNTEAFF
15 | . | TRBJ1-6 | TRBV5-1 | . | TGCGCCAGCAGCGAAGTCGGGGGTTCTAATTCACCCCTCCACTTT | CASSEVGGSNSPLHF
15 | . | TRBJ1-6 | TRBV6-5 | . | TGTGCCAGCACTCTGAAGGTACGGGGTGATTCACCCCTCCACTTT | CASTLKVRGDSPLHF
16 | TRBD2 | TRBJ2-7 | TRBV30 | few | TGTGCCTACTACGGGACTAGCGGGAGGGGGACCTACGAGCAGTACTTC | CAYYGTSGRGTYEQYF
14 | . | TRBJ2-5 | TRBV28 | . | TGTGCCACCACAACATCACCGGGGTTAAAGACCCAGTACTTC | CATTTSPGLKTQYF
14 | . | TRBJ1-2 | TRBV23-1 | . | TGCGCCAGCAGTCAATTTACGGGTTGTGATGGCTACACCTTC | CASSQFTGCDGYTF
14 | . | TRBJ1-6 | TRBV6-6 | . | TGTGCCAGCAGTTCTAAGGGGCTTTTTTCACCCCTCCACTTT | CASSSKGLFSPLHF
15 | TRBD1 | TRBJ1-4 | TRBV15 | . | TGTGCCACCAGCAGGGGCGGACAGGGGGCCGAGAAACTGTTTTTT | CATSRGGQGAEKLFF
15 | . | TRBJ2-5 | TRBV2 | once | TGTGCCAGCAGTCCTAGGGGGAAGTTCCAAGAGACCCAGTACTTC | CASSPRGKFQETQYF
16 | . | TRBJ1-5 | TRBV28 | once | TGTGCCAGCAGTTTAATGGCAGTGTATAGCAATCAGCCCCAGCATTTT | CASSLMAVYSNQPQHF
13 | TRBD2 | TRBJ2-1 | TRBV3-1/TRBV3-2 | . | TGTGCCAGCAGCCAGGTGAGCGGGAGCGGGCAGTTCTTC | CASSQVSGSGQFF
14 | TRBD1 | TRBJ1-2 | TRBV7-9 | . | TGTGCCAGCAGCCCGACAGGGCTCGGCTATGGCTACACCTTC | CASSPTGLGYGYTF
16 | . | TRBJ2-1 | TRBV7-9 | . | TGTGCCAGCAGCTTAGTGGAGGGTAAAGGGTGGAAGGAGCAGTTCTTC | CASSLVEGKGWKEQFF
15 | TRBD2 | TRBJ2-7 | TRBV28 | . | TGTGCCAGCAGTTCGTCTAGCGGGGACGCCTACGAGCAGTACTTC | CASSSSSGDAYEQYF
14 | TRBD1 | TRBJ1-1 | TRBV7-2 | . | TGTGCCAGCAGCGACAGGGGCTCGAGAACTGAAGCTTTCTTT | CASSDRGSRTEAFF
16 | TRBD1 | TRBJ1-1 | TRBV5-4 | . | TGTGCCAGCAGCTTGAGATTGGCAGGGGGGATTGCTGAAGCTTTCTTT | CASSLRLAGGIAEAFF